These T cell receptor beta chains were read from a single sample in a study of blood T cell repertoires in COVID-19. Clones were sequenced by immunoSEQ multiplex PCR, and TCRdb holds only the in-frame ones, with some missing. This sample yields about 27,000 clones, of which 88% are seen a single time; roughly 8.4% belongs to the top ten. The sample comprised peripheral blood. These receptors all stem from a woman aged 50 to 60 with active COVID-19. Each CDR3 is given with its conserved first and last residue. D genes are given only for firm matches. Clone size is not always given. Where it is, it says once, few, many or a class for expanded clones.

once | TRBJ2-7 | TRBD1 | TRBV5-6 | CASSSDRSSYEQYF | TGTGCCAGCAGCTCGGACAGGAGCTCCTACGAGCAGTACTTC
NA | TRBJ2-5 | TRBD2 | TRBV2 | CASSDDLAGVGKTQYF | TGTGCCAGCAGTGATGATCTAGCGGGAGTTGGAAAGACCCAGTACTTC
NA | TRBJ2-1 | NA | TRBV19 | CASSIRLADDEQFF | TGTGCCAGTAGTATCCGGCTAGCTGATGATGAGCAGTTCTTC
few | TRBJ2-7 | TRBD2 | TRBV4-1 | CSGGSGEYEQYF | TGCTCGGGGGGGAGCGGAGAATACGAGCAGTACTTC
NA | TRBJ2-3 | TRBD2 | TRBV24-1 | CATSDWTSGNTDTQYF | TGTGCCACCAGTGACTGGACTAGCGGGAACACAGATACGCAGTATTTT
NA | TRBJ2-3 | TRBD2 | TRBV5-1 | CASSLEKRTSGSLRGTDTQYF | TGCGCCAGCAGCTTGGAAAAAAGGACTAGCGGGAGTCTCCGGGGCACAGATACGCAGTATTTT
NA | TRBJ1-2 | TRBD1 | TRBV7-9 | CASSPYEGAHGYTF | TGTGCCAGCAGTCCGTATGAGGGGGCGCATGGCTACACCTTC
once | TRBJ1-2 | NA | TRBV18 | CASSPGGSFYGYTF | TGTGCCAGCTCACCAGGGGGCTCTTTCTATGGCTACACCTTC
NA | TRBJ2-5 | TRBD2 | TRBV6-5 | CASRLAGEVETQYF | TGTGCCAGTCGACTAGCGGGAGAAGTTGAGACCCAGTACTTC
NA | TRBJ2-4 | NA | TRBV5-8 | CASSRGAEGRNIQYF | TGTGCCAGCAGCCGAGGGGCGGAGGGACGGAACATTCAGTACTTC
NA | TRBJ1-1 | TRBD1 | TRBV6-6 | CASSYSGGQEAFF | TGTGCCAGCAGTTACTCGGGGGGACAGGAAGCTTTCTTT
few | TRBJ2-2 | TRBD1 | TRBV29-1 | CSVEPTGVGTGELFF | TGCAGCGTTGAACCGACAGGGGTTGGCACCGGGGAGCTGTTTTTT
NA | TRBJ2-1 | TRBD2 | TRBV30 | CAWSSGLAGTAYNEQFF | TGTGCCTGGAGTTCGGGACTAGCGGGAACAGCCTACAATGAGCAGTTCTTC
once | TRBJ2-7 | TRBD1 | TRBV20-1 | CSASPGQNGEQYF | TGCAGTGCGAGTCCGGGACAGAATGGCGAGCAGTACTTC
NA | TRBJ2-3 | TRBD2 | TRBV5-6 | CASSLLSGRKDTQYF | TGTGCCAGCAGCTTGCTTAGCGGGAGGAAAGATACGCAGTATTTT
NA | TRBJ1-5 | NA | TRBV28 | CASSLGRSYSNQPQHF | TGTGCCAGCAGTTTAGGGCGAAGTTATAGCAATCAGCCCCAGCATTTT
NA | TRBJ2-4 | TRBD1 | TRBV6-2/TRBV6-3 | CASSFRGLVKNIQYF | TGTGCCAGCAGTTTCAGGGGGCTGGTCAAAAACATTCAGTACTTC
once | TRBJ2-7 | NA | TRBV28 | CASSLHGRGSIGSYEQYF | TGTGCCAGCAGTTTACATGGTCGGGGGTCCATAGGCTCCTACGAGCAGTACTTC
few | TRBJ2-7 | TRBD2 | TRBV25-1 | CASRRRLAGGPDEQYF | TGTGCCAGCAGGCGTCGACTAGCGGGAGGGCCCGACGAGCAGTACTTC
NA | TRBJ1-1 | NA | TRBV7-6 | CASSLAQGLSTEAFF | TGTGCCAGCAGCTTAGCTCAGGGGTTGAGTACTGAAGCTTTCTTT
NA | TRBJ1-2 | NA | TRBV5-5 | CASSLGRDYGYTF | TGTGCCAGCAGCTTGGGCAGGGACTATGGCTACACCTTC
NA | TRBJ1-2 | TRBD1 | TRBV7-8 | CASSLDGTGRYGYTF | TGTGCCAGCAGCTTAGATGGGACAGGGAGATATGGCTACACCTTC
once | TRBJ1-5 | NA | TRBV19 | CASSILTASNQPQHF | TGTGCCAGTAGTATACTGACAGCCAGCAATCAGCCCCAGCATTTT
NA | TRBJ2-5 | TRBD1 | TRBV27 | CASIMTGAQETQYF | TGTGCCAGCATTATGACAGGGGCCCAAGAGACCCAGTACTTC
NA | TRBJ1-1 | TRBD1 | TRBV7-2 | CASSLFYRQGVTEAFF | TGTGCCAGCAGCTTATTTTATCGACAGGGTGTCACTGAAGCTTTCTTT
once | TRBJ1-1 | TRBD1 | TRBV6-1 | CASSEGRGRMNTEAFF | TGTGCCAGCAGTGAAGGGAGGGGGCGAATGAACACTGAAGCTTTCTTT
NA | TRBJ1-1 | TRBD1 | TRBV4-2 | CASSRREGQGATAFF | TGTGCCAGCAGCCGGCGGGAGGGACAGGGGGCTACGGCTTTCTTT
NA | TRBJ2-7 | NA | TRBV28 | CASSLDSNPTYEQYF | TGTGCCAGCAGTTTAGACTCAAACCCCACCTACGAGCAGTACTTC
NA | TRBJ1-6 | NA | TRBV10-3 | CAISEGPDNSPLHF | TGTGCCATCAGTGAGGGGCCAGACAATTCACCCCTCCACTTT
NA | TRBJ1-3 | NA | TRBV4-2 | CASSQDGAGHGNTIYF | TGTGCCAGCAGCCAAGATGGGGCGGGGCATGGAAACACCATATATTTT
NA | TRBJ2-5 | NA | TRBV2 | CASSEAQGGETQYF | TGTGCCAGCAGTGAAGCGCAAGGAGGAGAGACCCAGTACTTC